The text below deals with one T cell receptor beta chain. Its antigen remains unknown. The junction differs from germline at one of its ends, possibly a read error. This specimen comes from a study of shared clonotypes between healthy human individuals. Scientists sequenced DNA from unsorted PBMC on ten immunoSEQ deep assay plates. Data came from immunoSEQ multiplex PCR; TCRdb stores just in-frame clones and leaves some out. The sample lists around 510,000 clones; around three quarters were seen once. The CDR3 loop spans 13 amino acids. Germline-derived CDR1 and CDR2 are SGDLS and YYNGEE. Study results and caveats: Represented diversity, genetic and exposure-history alike, was limited by few donors. Exclusively blood specimens were collected; tissue repertoires likely differ.

The chain has TRBV9 and TRBJ1-4; TRBD1 matches 10 bases. The TCR originated in a woman aged 40-49 years in good health. Some clones in this sample may be carry-over from other donors' samples. Input material: PBMCs. The CDR3 sequence is CASSVGEGQGQSF. The CDR3 DNA is TGTGCCAGCAGCGTAGGGGAGGGACAGGGGCAGAGTTTT.